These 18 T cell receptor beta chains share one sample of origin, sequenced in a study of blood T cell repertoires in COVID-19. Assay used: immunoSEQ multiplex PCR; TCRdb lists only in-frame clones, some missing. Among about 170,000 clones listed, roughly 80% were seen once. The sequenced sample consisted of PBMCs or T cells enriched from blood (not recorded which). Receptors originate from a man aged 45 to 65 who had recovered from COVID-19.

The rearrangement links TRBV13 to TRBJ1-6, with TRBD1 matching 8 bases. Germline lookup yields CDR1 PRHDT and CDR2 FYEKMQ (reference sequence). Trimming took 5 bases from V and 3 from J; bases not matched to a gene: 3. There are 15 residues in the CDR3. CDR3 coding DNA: TGTGCCAGCAGCGTGGGACAGGTCTATAATTCACCCCTCCACTTT. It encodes CASSVGQVYNSPLHF.

This chain's CDR3 is CASSQVGGGAEAFF. The CDR3 DNA reads as TGTGCCAGCAGCCAGGTCGGGGGGGGAGCTGAAGCTTTCTTT. The J gene is TRBJ1-1, the V gene TRBV3-1 (or the pseudogene TRBV3-2); the D gene is possibly TRBD1 (5 bases). Germline lookup yields CDR1 LGHDT and CDR2 YNNKEL (reference sequence). The V end was cut by 3 bases, the J end by 6 bases, with 14 bases between. This CDR3 contains 14 residues.

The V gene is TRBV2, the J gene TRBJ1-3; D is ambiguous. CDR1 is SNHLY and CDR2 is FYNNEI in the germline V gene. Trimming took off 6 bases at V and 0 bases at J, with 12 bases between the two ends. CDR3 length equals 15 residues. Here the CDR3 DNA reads TGTGCCAGCAGGCCCCCCCCGAGCTCTGGAAACACCATATATTTT. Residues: CASRPPPSSGNTIYF.

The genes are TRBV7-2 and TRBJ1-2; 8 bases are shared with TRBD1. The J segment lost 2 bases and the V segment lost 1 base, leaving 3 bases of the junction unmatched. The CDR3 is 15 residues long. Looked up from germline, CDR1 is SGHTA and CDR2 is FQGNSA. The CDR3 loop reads CASSLGRQGNYGYTF. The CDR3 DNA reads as TGTGCCAGCAGCTTAGGGAGACAGGGGAACTATGGCTACACCTTC.

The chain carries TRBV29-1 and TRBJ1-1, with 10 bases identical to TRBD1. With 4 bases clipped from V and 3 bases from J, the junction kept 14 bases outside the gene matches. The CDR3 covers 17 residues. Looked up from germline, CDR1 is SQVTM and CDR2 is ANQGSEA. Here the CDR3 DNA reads TGCAGCGTTGGAGACAGGGGGCTCAGGGGGTCGGACACTGAAGCTTTCTTT. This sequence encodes CSVGDRGLRGSDTEAFF.

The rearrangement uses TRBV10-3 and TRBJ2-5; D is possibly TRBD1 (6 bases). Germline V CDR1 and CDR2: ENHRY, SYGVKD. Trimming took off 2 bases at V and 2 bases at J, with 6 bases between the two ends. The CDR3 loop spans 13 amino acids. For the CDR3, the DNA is TGTGCCATCAGTGAGGGACAGCAAGAGACCCAGTACTTC. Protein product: CAISEGQQETQYF.

In DNA, the CDR3 is TGTGCCACCAGCGAAAGGGACAGCTCCTACGAGCAGTACTTC. Encoded protein: CATSERDSSYEQYF. This chain joins TRBV15 and TRBJ2-7; 7 bases are shared with TRBD1. The length of the CDR3 is 14 residues. V was pared by 5 bases and J by 0 bases, with 4 bases of the junction left unmatched. CDR1 is LNHNV and CDR2 is YYDKDF in the germline V gene (reference sequence).

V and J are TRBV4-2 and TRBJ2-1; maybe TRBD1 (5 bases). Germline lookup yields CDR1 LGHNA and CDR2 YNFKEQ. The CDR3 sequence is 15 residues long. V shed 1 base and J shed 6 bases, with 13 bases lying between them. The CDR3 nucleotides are TGTGCCAGCAGCCAAGGACAGTACTCGGGCAATGAGCAGTTCTTC. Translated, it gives CASSQGQYSGNEQFF.

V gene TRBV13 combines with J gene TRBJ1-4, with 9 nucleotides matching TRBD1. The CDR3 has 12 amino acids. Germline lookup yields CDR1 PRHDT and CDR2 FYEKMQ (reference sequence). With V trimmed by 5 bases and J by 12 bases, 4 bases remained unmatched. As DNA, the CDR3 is TGTGCCAGCAGCCCCACAGGGGGCCAACTGTTTTTT. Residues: CASSPTGGQLFF.

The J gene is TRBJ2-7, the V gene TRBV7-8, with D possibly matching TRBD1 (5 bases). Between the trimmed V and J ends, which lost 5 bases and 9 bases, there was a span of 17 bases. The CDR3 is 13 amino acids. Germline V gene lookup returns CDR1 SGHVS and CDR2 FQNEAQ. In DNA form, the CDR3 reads TGTGCCAGCAGCCCCAGGGCCGACACGGGGCAGTACTTC. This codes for CASSPRADTGQYF. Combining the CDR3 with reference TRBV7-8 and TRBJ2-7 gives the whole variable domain GAGVSQSPRYKVAKRGQDVALRCDPISGHVSLFWYQQALGQGPEFLTYFQNEAQLDKSGLPSDRFFAERPEGSVSTLKIQRTQQEDSAVYLCASSPRADTGQYFGPGTRLTVT.

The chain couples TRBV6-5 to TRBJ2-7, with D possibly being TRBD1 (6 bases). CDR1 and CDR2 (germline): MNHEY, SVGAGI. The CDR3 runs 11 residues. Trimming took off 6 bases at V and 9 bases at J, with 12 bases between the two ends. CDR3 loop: CASSRRQAQYF. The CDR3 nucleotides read TGTGCCAGCAGCCGACGACAGGCGCAGTACTTC.

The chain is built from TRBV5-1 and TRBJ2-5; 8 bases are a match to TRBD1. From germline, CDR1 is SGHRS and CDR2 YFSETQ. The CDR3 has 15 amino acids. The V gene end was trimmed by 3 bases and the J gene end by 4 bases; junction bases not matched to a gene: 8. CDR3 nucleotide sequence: TGCGCCAGCAGCTCAGGACAGGGCGTTACAGAGACCCAGTACTTC. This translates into CASSSGQGVTETQYF.

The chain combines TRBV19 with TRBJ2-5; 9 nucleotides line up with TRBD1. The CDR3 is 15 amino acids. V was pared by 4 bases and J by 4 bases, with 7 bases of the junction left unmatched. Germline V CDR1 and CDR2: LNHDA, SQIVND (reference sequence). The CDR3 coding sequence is TGTGCCAGTAGTAGGCGGACAGGGGATCGAGAGACCCAGTACTTC. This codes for CASSRRTGDRETQYF. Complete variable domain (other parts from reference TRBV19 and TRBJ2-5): DGGITQSPKYLFRKEGQNVTLSCEQNLNHDAMYWYRQDPGQGLRLIYYSQIVNDFQKGDIAEGYSVSREKKESFPLTVTSAQKNPTAFYLCASSRRTGDRETQYFGPGTRLLVL.

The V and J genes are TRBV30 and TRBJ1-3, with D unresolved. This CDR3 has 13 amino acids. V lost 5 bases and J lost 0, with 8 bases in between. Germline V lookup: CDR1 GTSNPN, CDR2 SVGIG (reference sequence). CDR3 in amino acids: CAWGASSGNTIYF. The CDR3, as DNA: TGTGCCTGGGGAGCGAGCTCTGGAAACACCATATATTTT.

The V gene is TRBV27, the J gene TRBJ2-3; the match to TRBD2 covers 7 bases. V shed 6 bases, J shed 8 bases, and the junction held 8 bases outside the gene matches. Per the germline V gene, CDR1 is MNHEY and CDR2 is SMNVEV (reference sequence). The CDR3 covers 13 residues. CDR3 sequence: CASSGLGSGTQYF. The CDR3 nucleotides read TGTGCCAGCAGCGGACTAGGGAGCGGTACGCAGTATTTT.

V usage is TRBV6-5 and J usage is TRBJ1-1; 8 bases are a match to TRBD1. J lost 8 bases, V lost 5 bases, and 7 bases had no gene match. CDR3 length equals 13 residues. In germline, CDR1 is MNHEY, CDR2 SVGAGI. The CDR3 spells CASSLGQGKEAFF. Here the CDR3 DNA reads TGTGCCAGCAGTCTAGGACAGGGAAAAGAAGCTTTCTTT.

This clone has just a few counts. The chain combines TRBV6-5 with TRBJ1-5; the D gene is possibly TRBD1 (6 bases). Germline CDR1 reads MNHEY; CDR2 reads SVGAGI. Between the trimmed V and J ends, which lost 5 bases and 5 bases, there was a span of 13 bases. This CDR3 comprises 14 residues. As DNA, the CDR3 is TGTGCCAGCAGTCCCCGACAGGTTGATCAGCCCCAGCATTTT. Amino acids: CASSPRQVDQPQHF.

CDR3 bases: TGTGCCAGCAGCCCCAGGGCGGGACAGGTACAAGAGACCCAGTACTTC. This gives the protein CASSPRAGQVQETQYF. V and J are TRBV11-2 and TRBJ2-5; the match to TRBD1 covers 8 bases. Unmatched junction bases numbered 10, after V lost 5 bases and J lost 2 bases. The length of the CDR3 is 16 residues. The germline V gene encodes CDR1 SGHAT and CDR2 FQNNGV.